Each of the 8 T cell receptor beta chains below was sequenced from the same sample in a study of blood T cells in healthy people across ages (dated by TCRdb to about 2015). The library came from 5' RACE. The instrument was an Illumina HiSeq 2500. A second PCR of roughly 7 to 11 cycles was performed with a sample-barcoded 5' primer and a J-beta primer mix. Starting from the raw public reads, TCRdb applied fastp trimming at Q25, assembled clones with MiXCR and retained in-frame beta chains. One record per CDR3 amino acid sequence lists the most common genes and DNA. Counted in this sample were about 500,000 distinct CDR3 sequences; approximately 25% of them appeared once. Approximately 8.7% of the sample is taken by the ten largest. The sample was also linked to a second study, of T cells of mothers and their children.

Material: blood. The receptors shown here come from a boy between 10 and 17 years old in good health.

The V and J genes are TRBV13 and TRBJ2-1, with 9 bases lining up with TRBD2. Trimming cost V 9 bases and J 3 bases; bases outside gene matches: 9. The length of the CDR3 is 15 residues. Germline loops: CDR1 PRHDT, CDR2 FYEKMQ (reference sequence). The CDR3 protein is CASPSGTENYNEQFF. CDR3 sequence (DNA): TGTGCCAGTCCTAGCGGGACAGAGAACTACAATGAGCAGTTCTTC. Filled out from reference TRBV13 and TRBJ2-1, the complete variable domain reads AAGVIQSPRHLIKEKRETATLKCYPIPRHDTVYWYQQGPGQDPQFLISFYEKMQSDKGSIPDRFSAQQFSDYHSELNMSSLELGDSALYFCASPSGTENYNEQFFGPGTRLTVL.

This chain uses TRBV5-1 with TRBJ2-3, with D perhaps TRBD1 (5 bases). This CDR3 spans 13 amino acids. The germline gives CDR1 SGHRS, CDR2 YFSETQ. V gave up 2 bases and J gave up 6 bases, with 10 bases separating them. CDR3 nucleotides: TGCGCCAGCAGCTTCAGGGCTGAGGATACGCAGTATTTT. This codes for CASSFRAEDTQYF.

The V call is TRBV7-2, the J call TRBJ1-2; a possible D gene is TRBD1 (6 bases). Germline lookup yields CDR1 SGHTA and CDR2 FQGNSA. The CDR3 extends over 14 amino acids. Trimming stripped 5 bases from V and 8 bases from J, with 18 bases between. Here the CDR3 reads CASSQNLQGRGYTF. The CDR3 nucleotides are TGTGCCAGCAGCCAGAACCTGCAGGGGCGAGGCTACACCTTC.

This clonotype turned up a few times. V gene TRBV20-1 combines with J gene TRBJ1-4, with D tentatively TRBD1 (5 bases). The germline gives CDR1 DFQATT, CDR2 SNEGSKA (reference sequence). The V end was cut by 0 bases, the J end by 7 bases, with 12 bases between. CDR3 length: 14 residues. DNA of the CDR3: TGCAGTGCTAGAGACGAAAGGGGAGGTGAAAAACTGTTTTTT. Its translation: CSARDERGGEKLFF.

The chain employs TRBV3-1 and TRBJ1-2; D ambiguous. This CDR3 contains 15 residues. V gave up 0 bases and J gave up 2 bases, with 10 bases separating them. Germline CDR1 and CDR2: LGHDT and YNNKEL (reference sequence). This CDR3 is CASSQDMDPNYGYTF. The CDR3 DNA is TGTGCCAGCAGCCAAGATATGGATCCCAACTATGGCTACACCTTC.

V and J are TRBV20-1 and TRBJ2-1; a weak D match, TRBD2 (5 bases). Germline loops: CDR1 DFQATT, CDR2 SNEGSKA (reference sequence). The V end lost 4 bases, the J end lost 2 bases, and 9 bases lay between the germline ends. The CDR3 contains 13 residues. CDR3 nucleotide sequence: TGCAGTGCTACGGCGGGCCCCTACAATGAGCAGTTCTTC. This gives the protein CSATAGPYNEQFF.

This clonotype has a handful of counts. The chain joins TRBV20-1 to TRBJ1-4, with TRBD1 as a possible D gene (5 bases). Germline assignment: CDR1 DFQATT and CDR2 SNEGSKA (reference sequence). V shed 0 bases and J shed 0 bases, with 14 bases lying between them. The CDR3 length is 17 residues. The CDR3 DNA reads as TGCAGTGCTAGAGATTTTGCCGGGACGCCAACTAATGAAAAACTGTTTTTT. The encoded protein is CSARDFAGTPTNEKLFF.

The chain combines TRBV11-2 with TRBJ2-5, with TRBD2 matching over 10 bases. The last part of the DNA fits TRBJ2-1 better; the J call may be wrong. The CDR3 consists of 17 residues. Germline CDR1 is SGHAT and CDR2 is FQNNGV. The CDR3 nucleotides are TGTGCCAGCAGCGTCAGCGGGGGGGCCAGTAGTGGCAATGAGCAGTTCTTC. Its translation: CASSVSGGASSGNEQFF.